This note documents a single T cell receptor beta chain sequence. Antigen specificity is unknown. This record comes from a study of CD8 T cells in Susac syndrome. Study-wide results and limits: By the study's own acknowledgment, its TCR sequencing and HLA analysis included relatively few individuals.

This CDR3 has 13 residues. With V trimmed by 6 bases and J by 5 bases, 5 bases remained unmatched. In germline, CDR1 is LGHDT, CDR2 YNNKEL (reference sequence). With random hexamers, reverse transcription was performed on roughly 0.45 to 1 ug of RNA. Amplification of the TCR beta CDR3 was carried out by immunoSEQ multiplex PCR, which spanned a total of 54 Vbeta and 13 Jbeta segments. TCRdb re-analysed the immunoSEQ multiplex PCR reads in MiXCR, keeping a single row per CDR3 protein. The sample includes approximately 220,000 distinct CDR3 sequences, roughly 94% of them seen just once. TCR beta sequences were obtained from blood CD8+ and CD4+ T cells.

The sequencing sample was made of CD4+ T cells from PBMCs. V is TRBV3-1 and J is TRBJ2-7; 9 positions agree with TRBD1. This TCR came from a human donor with multiple sclerosis. The DNA of the CDR3 is TGTGCCAGCAGATGGACAGGGGATAACGAGCAGTACTTC. This encodes CASRWTGDNEQYF.